This T cell receptor (beta chain) was sequenced during a study of hypomethylating agent response in myelodysplastic syndrome (dated by TCRdb to the early 2020s). With regard to the full study: Patients were treated with the hypomethylating agents azacitidine (about 70% of the 11) or decitabine (3 of 11). Patients had a mean age of approximately 69 +/- 5.7 years, and a diploid cytogenetic profile was the most common. TET2 was the most frequent mutation, present in about 50% of the 11 patients. The cohort included several male and 2 female myelodysplastic syndrome patients. Complete response or hematologic improvement counted as response, and patients meeting neither criterion were classed as non-responders. About 6 patients had a response of complete response or hematologic improvement, and roughly five patients did not respond.

The paper's findings and limits, for the study overall: Healthy control donors were not age-matched to MDS patients, which could have impacted the MDS versus healthy comparison. Novel clonotypes appeared more often in responders, whereas non-responders had more contracted clonotypes after treatment. The shared GLIPH2 clusters might recognize novel MDS antigens, but this possibility was not confirmed and requires experimental validation. Only around eleven patients were analyzed, so the study cohort was small. Richness, rarefaction diversity and clonality did not change significantly after hypomethylating agent treatment, across all patients or within response groups.

A word on this clone: Its binding antigen is unknown. Per-nucleotide qualities are absent, and no much larger clonotype sits a single base away.

Bulk bone marrow was analyzed without sorting T-cell subsets. Immunosequencing of the TCR beta CDR3 regions was performed on bone marrow from around 10 myelodysplastic syndrome patients before and after hypomethylating agent therapy. To track the repertoire longitudinally, every patient provided one baseline bone marrow along with two to three bone marrows taken at different post-treatment timepoints. Whole bone marrow served as the source for genomic DNA extraction, with DNA quality checked using TapeStation, NanoDrop OneC and PicoGreen assays. Library prep was done by the immunoSEQ multiplex PCR assay. Survey resolution was used, with two replicates of roughly 200 ng each, totaling about 400 ng of DNA per sample. Using multiplex PCR primers aimed at V and J genes, the hsTCRB kit picked up rearranged TCRB sequences in genomic DNA. The first PCR used the QIAGEN Multiplex PCR Kit for around 30 cycles to amplify the CDR3 region. A second PCR of around 8 cycles attached sample barcodes and Illumina adapters to each replicate. Quantification of the pooled libraries was done with a QuantStudio 6 and the KAPA library quantification kit. Roughly 14 pM of pooled libraries were sequenced on an Illumina MiSeq with 156-cycle single-end reads and a 15-cycle index read. Under the source paper's analysis protocol: Of about 150,000 unique clonotypes, less than 2% were flagged by VDJdb annotation as previously reported viral-epitope-specific clonotypes. Raw reads were processed by the immunoSEQ Data Assistant and immunoSEQ Analyzer into normalized, annotated TCRB repertoires. Clonotypes were analyzed with the immunarch R package version 0.6.5 and BioAnalyzer. Before richness was estimated, every repertoire was downsampled to match the clone count of the smallest repertoire. Clonotypes were classified as expanded, contracted or novel by Fisher's exact tests, with novel defined as zero frequency before treatment. Significantly changed CDR3 beta sequences were clustered with GLIPH2 at simulation_depth=1000 and kmer_min_depth=3, and CDR3s shorter than five residues were left out. The table was pulled from immuneACCESS by TCRdb, which kept in-frame rearrangements only. Such tables lose some clones; where checked, under half of the loss comes from unresolved V genes, and the rest has no known cause. Clone size and the V and J calls come from that table; the DNA yielded D and trimming. Present in this sample are around 4,900 clones, roughly 87% of which were seen just once. The ten largest account for about 20% of the sample.

From the cysteine up to the phenylalanine, the CDR3 has a length of 12 residues. Here the CDR3 DNA is all that survives: 36 bases in frame from base 1. CDR1 and CDR2, looked up from the germline V gene, are SGHTS and YDEGEE. Here V drops 5 bases and J drops 7 bases, and the junction holds 2 bases not matched to any gene. The sequenced sample was bone marrow, obtained before or after starting hypomethylating agent treatment for myelodysplastic syndrome (not recorded which). The rearrangement joined TRBV5-8 to TRBJ1-4, and TRBD1 aligns with 7 junction nucleotides. The source is a human donor with myelodysplastic syndrome. The DNA sequence is TGTGCCAGCAGGGGACAGACTGAAAAACTGTTTTTT. It translates as CASRGQTEKLFF. Supplemented by the reference TRBV5-8 and TRBJ1-4 proteins around the CDR3, the complete variable domain is EAGVTQSPTHLIKTRGQQATLRCSPISGHTSVYWYQQALGLGLQFLLWYDEGEERNRGNFPPRFSGRQFPNYSSELNVNALELEDSALYLCASRGQTEKLFFGSGTQLSVL.